This T cell receptor beta chain was observed in a study of blood T cell repertoires in COVID-19. This CDR3 contains 16 residues. J gave up 5 bases and V 0 bases, and 7 bases lay outside the gene matches. Germline V gene data show CDR1 as MGHRA and CDR2 as YSYEKL. Recovered status applied to Cohort 3 donors who had two consecutive negative PCRs. It also applied to those with clearance or with symptom resolution. Profiled with immunoSEQ multiplex PCR; TCRdb holds only in-frame clones, not every one. Among 490,000 or so clones, roughly 90% were seen once, and the ten largest hold approximately 2%. Sequencing was carried out using PBMCs or T cells enriched from blood (not recorded which). This sequence originates from a woman aged 40 to 50 who had recovered from COVID-19. V is TRBV4-1 and J is TRBJ2-3; TRBD2 aligns across 8 bases. The CDR3 loop reads CASSQELAVLGDTQYF. For the CDR3, the DNA is TGCGCCAGCAGCCAAGAACTAGCGGTGTTGGGAGATACGCAGTATTTT.